This T cell receptor beta chain was sequenced during a study of OX40 agonist ivuxolimab in advanced cancers. Study details: Head and neck, renal cell, melanoma or hepatocellular carcinoma were the cancers that dose-escalation patients had. Three patients responded partially, comprising one with hepatocellular carcinoma and two with cutaneous melanoma.

Germline CDR1 and CDR2: SGHVS and FNYEAQ. Trimming pared 2 bases from V and 0 bases from J, leaving 10 bases between. The CDR3 is 15 residues long. Profiling relied on immunoSEQ multiplex PCR, and the TCRdb table lists in-frame clones only, not all of them. There are approximately 59,000 clones in the sample; around four fifths occur only once, and 3.7% lies in the top ten. Here the sequenced sample was CD4+ or CD8+ T cells sorted from blood, taken in a trial of the OX40 agonist ivuxolimab. The origin of this receptor is an adult with an advanced solid tumor such as melanoma, head and neck, liver or kidney cancer. The chain links TRBV7-6 to TRBJ2-5; a weak D match, TRBD1 (6 bases). The CDR3 DNA follows: TGTGCCAGCAGCTTACAGGGGTTGGACCAAGAGACCCAGTACTTC. As protein: CASSLQGLDQETQYF.